This TCR beta chain emerged from a study of regulatory T cells in long-lasting Graves disease. Indicated time point: newly diagnosed GD, antithyroid drugs for less than 3 months. With RNA extracted from PBMCs as input, the TCR library was made. Assembly of TCR beta libraries relied on iRepertoire HTBI primers together with Arm-PCR of CDR3 regions. TCRdb used MiXCR to reprocess the multiplex PCR reads, holding one entry per CDR3 protein. The sample consists of 450,000 to 600,000 distinct CDR3 sequences, 15% to 20% of them appearing once. This clonotype has ten or more counts. This CDR3 has 15 amino acids. Trimming at V came to 6 bases and at J to 8 bases, leaving 13 bases not matched to a gene. The germline V gene has CDR1 MNHNS and CDR2 SASEGT. The sample also formed part of further work on T cells in Graves' hyperthyroidism and ophthalmopathy. This second study says: A model built on 13 V-J features separated ophthalmopathy from stable hyperthyroidism.

The chain is built from TRBV6-1 and TRBJ1-2, with TRBD1 identical over 9 bases. This clonotype originated in a man aged 35 to 55 with Graves disease. The sample here was peripheral blood mononuclear cells (PBMCs), taken at new diagnosis, from a patient treated with antithyroid drugs. This CDR3 is CASRTSWTGDRGYTF. The CDR3 coding sequence is TGTGCCAGCAGAACTTCCTGGACAGGGGATAGGGGCTACACCTTC.